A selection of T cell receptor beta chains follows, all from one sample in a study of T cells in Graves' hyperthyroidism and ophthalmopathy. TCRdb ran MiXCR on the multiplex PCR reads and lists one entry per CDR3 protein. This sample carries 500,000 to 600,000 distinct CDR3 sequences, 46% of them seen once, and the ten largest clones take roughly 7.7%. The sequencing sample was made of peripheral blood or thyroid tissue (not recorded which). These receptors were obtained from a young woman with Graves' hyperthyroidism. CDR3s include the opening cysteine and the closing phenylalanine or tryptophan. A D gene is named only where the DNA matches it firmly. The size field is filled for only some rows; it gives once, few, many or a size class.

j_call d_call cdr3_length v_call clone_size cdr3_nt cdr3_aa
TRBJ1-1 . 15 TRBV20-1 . TGCAGTGCTAGAGTCACCGGGACTTCGAACACTGAAGCTTTCTTT CSARVTGTSNTEAFF
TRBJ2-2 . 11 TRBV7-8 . TGTGCCAGCAGCTTTGGATGGGAGCTGTTTTTT CASSFGWELFF
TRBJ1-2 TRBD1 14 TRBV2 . TGTGCCAGCAGATTAGGACAGGGTTTATATGGCTACACCTTC CASRLGQGLYGYTF
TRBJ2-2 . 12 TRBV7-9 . TGTGCCAGCAGCTTAGGAGGATGGGAGCTGTTTTTT CASSLGGWELFF
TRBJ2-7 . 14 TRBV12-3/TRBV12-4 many TGTGCCAGCAGCTTCCGGGGACATGGGTACGAGCAGTACTTC CASSFRGHGYEQYF
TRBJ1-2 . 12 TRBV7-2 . TGTGCCAGCAGCTCACTGCGGAGAGGATGCAGATTC CASSSLRRGCRF
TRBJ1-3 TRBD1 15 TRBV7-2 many TGTGCCAGCAGCTTCTCGACAGGGGGCGGAAACACCATATATTTT CASSFSTGGGNTIYF
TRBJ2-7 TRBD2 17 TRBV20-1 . TGCAGTGCTTTGCCAGGACTAGCGGAGGGAGTTATGGATGAGCAGTACTTC CSALPGLAEGVMDEQYF
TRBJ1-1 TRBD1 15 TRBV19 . TGTGCCAGTAGTATTAGGGGACAGGGGAGCACTGAAGCTTTCTTT CASSIRGQGSTEAFF
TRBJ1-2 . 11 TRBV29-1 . TGCAGCCAACAGGGCCACTATGGCTACACCTTC CSQQGHYGYTF
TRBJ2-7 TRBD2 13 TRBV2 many TGTGCCAGCTACGGGGGGAGGGCCAGCGAGCAGTACTTC CASYGGRASEQYF
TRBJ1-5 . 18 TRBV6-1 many TGTGCCAGCAGTGCCTTTCTGGACCGGACTTATAGCAATCAGCCCCAGCATTTT CASSAFLDRTYSNQPQHF
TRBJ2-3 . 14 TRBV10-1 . TGCGCCAGCTCTTTGTGCAGGAGTAAAGATACGCAGTATTTT CASSLCRSKDTQYF
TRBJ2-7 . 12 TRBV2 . TGTGCCAGCCGGAGCGGGTTAATCGAGCAGTACTTC CASRSGLIEQYF
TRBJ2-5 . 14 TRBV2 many TGTGCCAGCAGTGAGGTTAGGGGTGGCGAGACCCAGTACTTC CASSEVRGGETQYF
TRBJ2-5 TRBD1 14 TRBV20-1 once TGCAGTGCCGAGACAGGGGGAGTACAAGAGACCCAGTACTTC CSAETGGVQETQYF